This T cell receptor beta chain was documented in a study of T cells in Graves' hyperthyroidism and ophthalmopathy. Study observations and caveats: Ophthalmopathy got predicted by the model a median around 6.8 months before its onset.

The table lists this clonotype with many counts. The antigen remains undetermined. Investigators excluded patients with uncontrolled infection, other autoimmune disease, pregnancy or lactation. With 5 bases removed from V and 2 bases from J, the gap between germline ends came to 12 bases. Germline-derived CDR1 and CDR2 are MNHEY and SVGEGT. This CDR3 has 14 amino acids. TCR beta CDR3 sequences were amplified from RNA transcripts. Using the HTBI primer set, a first-round RT-PCR was run on the TCR CDR3. TCRdb re-called the multiplex PCR reads through MiXCR, storing one row per CDR3 protein. This repertoire shows about 410,000 distinct CDR3 sequences, around 15% found once; its top ten account for roughly 21%.

The sequenced sample consisted of blood. This sequence joins TRBV6-2 or TRBV6-3 and TRBJ2-5, with D unclear. This clonotype was sampled from a woman in her twenties or thirties with Graves' ophthalmopathy. CDR3 nucleotides: TGTGCCAGCAGTCCCCGACTCAAACAAGAGACCCAGTACTTC. Its protein is CASSPRLKQETQYF.